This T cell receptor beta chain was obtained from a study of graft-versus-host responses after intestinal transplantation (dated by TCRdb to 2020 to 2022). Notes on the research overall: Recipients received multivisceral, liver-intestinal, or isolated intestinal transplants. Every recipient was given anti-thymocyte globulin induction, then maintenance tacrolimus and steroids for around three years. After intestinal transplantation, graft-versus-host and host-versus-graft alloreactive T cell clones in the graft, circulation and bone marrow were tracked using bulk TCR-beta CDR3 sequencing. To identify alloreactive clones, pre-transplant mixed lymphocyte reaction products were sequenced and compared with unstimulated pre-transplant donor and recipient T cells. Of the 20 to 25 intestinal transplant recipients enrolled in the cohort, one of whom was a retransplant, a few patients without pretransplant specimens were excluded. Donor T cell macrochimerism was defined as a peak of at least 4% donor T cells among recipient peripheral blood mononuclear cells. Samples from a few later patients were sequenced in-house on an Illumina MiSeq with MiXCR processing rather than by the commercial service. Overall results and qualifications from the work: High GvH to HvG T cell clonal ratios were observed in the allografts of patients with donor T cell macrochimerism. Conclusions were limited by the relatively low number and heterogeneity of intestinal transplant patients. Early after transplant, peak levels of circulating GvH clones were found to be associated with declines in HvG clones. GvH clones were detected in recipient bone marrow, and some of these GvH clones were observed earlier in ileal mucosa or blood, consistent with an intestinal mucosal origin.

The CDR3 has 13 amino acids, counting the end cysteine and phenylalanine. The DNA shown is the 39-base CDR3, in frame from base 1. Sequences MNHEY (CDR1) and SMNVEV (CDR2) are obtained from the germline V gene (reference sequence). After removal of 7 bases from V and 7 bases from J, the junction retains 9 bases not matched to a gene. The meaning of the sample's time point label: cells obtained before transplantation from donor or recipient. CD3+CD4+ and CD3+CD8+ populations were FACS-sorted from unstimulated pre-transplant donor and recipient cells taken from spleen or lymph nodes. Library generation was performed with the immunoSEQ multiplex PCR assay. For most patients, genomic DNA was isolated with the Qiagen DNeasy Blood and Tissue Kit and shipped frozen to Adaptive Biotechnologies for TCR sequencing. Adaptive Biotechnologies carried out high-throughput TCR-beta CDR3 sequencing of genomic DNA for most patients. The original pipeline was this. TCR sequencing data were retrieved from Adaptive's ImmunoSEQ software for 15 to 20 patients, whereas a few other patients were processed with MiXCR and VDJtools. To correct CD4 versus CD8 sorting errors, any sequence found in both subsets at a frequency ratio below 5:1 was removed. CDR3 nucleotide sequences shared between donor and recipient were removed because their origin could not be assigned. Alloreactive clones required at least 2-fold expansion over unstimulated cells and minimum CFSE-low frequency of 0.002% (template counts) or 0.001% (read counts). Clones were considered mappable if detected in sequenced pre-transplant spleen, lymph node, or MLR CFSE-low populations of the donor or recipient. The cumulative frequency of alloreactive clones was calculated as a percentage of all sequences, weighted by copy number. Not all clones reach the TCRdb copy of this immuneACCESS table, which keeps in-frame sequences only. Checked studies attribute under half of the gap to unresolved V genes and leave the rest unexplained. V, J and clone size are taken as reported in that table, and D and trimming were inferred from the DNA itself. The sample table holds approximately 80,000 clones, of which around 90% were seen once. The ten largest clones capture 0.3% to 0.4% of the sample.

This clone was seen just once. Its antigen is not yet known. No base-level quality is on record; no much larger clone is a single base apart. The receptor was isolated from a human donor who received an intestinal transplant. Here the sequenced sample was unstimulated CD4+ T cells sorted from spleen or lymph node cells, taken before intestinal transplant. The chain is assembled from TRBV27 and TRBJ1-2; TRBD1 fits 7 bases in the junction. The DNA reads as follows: TGTGCCAGCAAAAGGGTCAGGGGGAGTGGCTACACCTTC. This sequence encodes CASKRVRGSGYTF.